In this sample, the clone carrying this T cell receptor beta chain turned up many times. The V and J ends lost 6 bases and 0 bases respectively, with 15 bases between them. Germline CDR1 and CDR2: MDHEN and SYDVKM. The CDR3 totals 15 residues. The sample is drawn from a study of neurological immune-mediated disorders. Using its own MiXCR run on the 5' RACE reads, TCRdb lists one record per CDR3 protein. This sample yields approximately 30,000 distinct CDR3 sequences, of which over 20% are seen a single time; under 20% belongs to the top ten. Sequencing input: PBMCs. The source of this sequence is a woman aged 60-75 years in good health. The J gene is TRBJ2-7, the V gene TRBV28; weak D call: TRBD2 (6 bases). CDR3 sequence reads: CASRELAGSSYEQYF. The CDR3 nucleotides read TGTGCCAGCAGGGAACTCGCGGGGAGCTCCTACGAGCAGTACTTC.